The entry below gives a single T cell receptor (beta chain) sequence along with its context. This specimen belongs to a study of cytomegalovirus exposure and HLA in healthy donors. Study information: Inside one of the first data releases sat some 85 million unique TCRs taken from HLA-typed donors.

The CDR3 contains 13 residues. Per germline, CDR1 SQVTM and CDR2 ANQGSEA. Trimming stripped 6 bases from V and 3 bases from J, with 11 bases between. It was with 60 Vbeta and 13 Jbeta primers that the PCR ran. Clones were sequenced by immunoSEQ multiplex PCR, and TCRdb holds only the in-frame ones, with some missing. The sample carries 99,000 or so clones, over 60% recorded once. Sequencing was performed on PBMCs. This TCR came from a man between 60 and 70 years old in good health and CMV-seropositive. The genes are TRBV29-1 and TRBJ2-2, with D possibly matching TRBD1 (5 bases). Here the CDR3 reads CSVEKGYTGELFF. DNA of the CDR3: TGCAGCGTGGAAAAGGGGTACACCGGGGAGCTGTTTTTT.